This entry is about one T cell receptor beta chain. The entry originates in a study of blood T cell repertoires in COVID-19. The ends were cut back, 3 bases at V and 6 bases at J, with 12 bases in the middle. There are 14 residues in the CDR3. CDR1 and CDR2 (germline): LNHNV, YYDKDF (reference sequence). Clones were sequenced by immunoSEQ multiplex PCR, and TCRdb holds only the in-frame ones, with some missing. The sample yields some 250,000 clones, about 86% seen once. The receptor was derived from an elderly woman with acute or convalescent COVID-19. The sample was peripheral blood. This chain connects TRBV15 to TRBJ1-5; D unresolved. In DNA, the CDR3 is TGTGCCACCAGCAGTCCCACGCAGTTTCAGCCCCAGCATTTT. Encoded protein: CATSSPTQFQPQHF.